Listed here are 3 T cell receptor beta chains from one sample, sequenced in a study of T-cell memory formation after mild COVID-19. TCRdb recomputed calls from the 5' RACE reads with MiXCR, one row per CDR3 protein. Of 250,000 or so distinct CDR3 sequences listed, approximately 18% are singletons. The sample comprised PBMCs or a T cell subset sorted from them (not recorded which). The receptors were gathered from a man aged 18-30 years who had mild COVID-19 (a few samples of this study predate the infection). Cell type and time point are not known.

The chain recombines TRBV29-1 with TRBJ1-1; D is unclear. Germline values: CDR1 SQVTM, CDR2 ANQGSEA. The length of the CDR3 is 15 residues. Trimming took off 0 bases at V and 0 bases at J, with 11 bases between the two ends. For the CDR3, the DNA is TGCAGCGTTGAAGATTCGCGCGGGGTGAACACTGAAGCTTTCTTT. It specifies CSVEDSRGVNTEAFF.

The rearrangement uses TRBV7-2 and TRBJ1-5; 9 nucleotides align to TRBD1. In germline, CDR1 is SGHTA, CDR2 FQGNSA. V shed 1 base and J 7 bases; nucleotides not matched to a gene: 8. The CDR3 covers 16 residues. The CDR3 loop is CASSLGDRGLGQPQHF. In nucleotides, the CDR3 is TGTGCCAGCAGCTTAGGTGACAGGGGGTTAGGACAGCCCCAGCATTTT.

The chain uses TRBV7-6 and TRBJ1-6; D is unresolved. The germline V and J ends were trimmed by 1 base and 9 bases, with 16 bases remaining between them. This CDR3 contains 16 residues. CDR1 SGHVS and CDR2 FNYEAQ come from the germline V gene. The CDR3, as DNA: TGTGCCAGCAGCTTAGAACTGACGGCCCGCAGTTCACCCCTCCACTTT. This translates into CASSLELTARSSPLHF.